This T cell receptor beta chain was identified in a study of T cells in localized non-small cell lung cancer. Produced via immunoSEQ multiplex PCR; TCRdb's table is partial and in-frame only. This table holds 55,000 to 75,000 clones, roughly 90% found once. Whole-study findings and limits: In adjacent lung, a median roughly 60 of the top 100 tumor clones were found. Of the tissues analyzed, uninvolved adjacent lung showed maximal T cell clonality, greater than tumor. Elevated blood T cell density was associated with longer overall survival.

This CDR3 is built from 18 residues. The germline CDR1 and CDR2 sequences are SGHVS and FNYEAQ. The germline V and J ends were trimmed by 3 bases and 7 bases, with 24 bases remaining between them. In the case of this clone: Antigen unknown.

The sequences come from peripheral blood, collected before any cancer treatment. The TCR comes from a man between 40 and 69 years old with stage I lung adenocarcinoma. The chain carries TRBV7-6 and TRBJ2-2; possible D gene TRBD2, 6 bases. Here the CDR3 DNA reads TGTGCCAGCAGCTTTCGGCCCATGCGGGGAATGTATATCGGGGAGCTGTTTTTT. Translation: CASSFRPMRGMYIGELFF.